What follows are 27 T cell receptor beta chains derived from one specimen sequenced in a study of T cells in localized non-small cell lung cancer. Measured with immunoSEQ multiplex PCR; TCRdb has only the in-frame clones, and not every one. Among about 34,000 clones listed, 93% were seen once. The specimen was peripheral blood, collected before any cancer treatment. Receptors originate from a female donor older than 55 with stage I lung adenocarcinoma.

DNA of the CDR3: TGTGCCAGCAATCCCAGAGGGAATTCACCCCTCCACTTT. Translation gives CASNPRGNSPLHF. V gene TRBV2 combines with J gene TRBJ1-6; D gene uncertain. Germline assignment: CDR1 SNHLY and CDR2 FYNNEI. The germline V and J ends were trimmed by 7 bases and 7 bases, with 11 bases remaining between them. This CDR3 has 13 amino acids.

The rearrangement links TRBV28 to TRBJ2-3, with 7 bases identical to TRBD2. CDR1 is MDHEN, CDR2 SYDVKM, per germline. V was pared by 4 bases and J by 3 bases, with 16 bases of the junction left unmatched. This CDR3 has 18 amino acids. The CDR3 region is CASSSVGRWTRKTDTQYF. In nucleotides, the CDR3 is TGTGCCAGCAGTTCTGTGGGCAGGTGGACTAGAAAGACAGATACGCAGTATTTT.

This clone came up once. This sequence joins TRBV14 and TRBJ1-2; D is undetermined. V lost 0 bases, J lost 7 bases, and 15 bases lay in between. CDR1 is SGHDN, CDR2 FVKESK, per germline. The CDR3 runs 15 residues. The CDR3 spells CASSQDHTEGRGYTF. The CDR3 DNA follows: TGTGCCAGCAGCCAAGATCATACGGAAGGTCGTGGCTACACCTTC.

V usage is TRBV5-4 and J usage is TRBJ2-7; the D gene could be TRBD1 or TRBD2 (5 bases each). Per germline, CDR1 SGHNT and CDR2 YYREEE (reference sequence). The V and J ends lost 0 bases and 3 bases respectively, with 10 bases between them. The CDR3 consists of 14 residues. CDR3 bases: TGTGCCAGCAGCTTGGGGGGGAAGATCTACGAGCAGTACTTC. The encoded protein is CASSLGGKIYEQYF.

The chain has TRBV4-3 and TRBJ1-2; tentative D call: TRBD1 (5 bases). The CDR3 length is 18 residues. The germline CDR1 and CDR2 sequences are LGHNA and YSLEER. The V end was cut by 0 bases, the J end by 2 bases, with 19 bases between. The CDR3 nucleotides read TGCGCCAGCAGCCAAGATTGGGGGGTGGGGAGATCAAACTATGGCTACACCTTC. Translating it yields CASSQDWGVGRSNYGYTF.

V gene TRBV30 combines with J gene TRBJ2-2, with 12 positions matching TRBD2. Germline CDR1 reads GTSNPN; CDR2 reads SVGIG (reference sequence). The J segment lost 7 bases and the V segment lost 0 bases, leaving 3 bases of the junction unmatched. This CDR3 has 15 residues. CDR3 in amino acids: CAWSVRLAGVGELFF. CDR3 DNA: TGTGCCTGGAGTGTGCGACTAGCGGGAGTCGGGGAGCTGTTTTTT.

This chain connects TRBV19 to TRBJ2-5; the match to TRBD1 covers 7 bases. The CDR3 is 16 residues long. Losses at the gene ends were 10 bases for V and 4 bases for J; bases not matched to a gene: 18. In germline, CDR1 is LNHDA, CDR2 SQIVND (reference sequence). CDR3 protein: CATRGFEDRDGETQYF. The DNA of the CDR3 is TGTGCCACTAGAGGGTTTGAAGACAGGGATGGAGAGACCCAGTACTTC.

The CDR3 here is CASSQYPGNTEAFF. CDR3 nucleotide sequence: TGTGCCAGCAGCCAGTATCCAGGGAACACTGAAGCTTTCTTT. The genes are TRBV4-2 and TRBJ1-1; no reliable D call. Deletions cut 3 bases from V and 1 base from J, with 9 bases between. The CDR3 covers 14 residues. The germline V gene has CDR1 LGHNA and CDR2 YNFKEQ.

The chain uses TRBV7-2 and TRBJ2-1; TRBD1 agrees at 11 bases. This CDR3 spans 15 amino acids. V gave up 5 bases and J gave up 8 bases; unmatched junction bases: 8. Looked up from germline, CDR1 is SGHTA and CDR2 is FQGNSA. CDR3 sequence: CASSQRTGGFDEQFF. CDR3 nucleotides: TGTGCCAGCAGCCAGCGGACAGGGGGCTTCGATGAGCAGTTCTTC.

The rearrangement joins TRBV11-3 to TRBJ2-5, with D possibly being TRBD1 or TRBD2 (6 bases each). This CDR3 has 15 residues. Germline assignment: CDR1 SGHNT and CDR2 YENEEA. V gave up 2 bases and J gave up 5 bases, with 15 bases separating them. This chain's CDR3 is CASSLNVGGEETQYF. DNA for the CDR3: TGTGCCAGCAGCTTAAATGTCGGGGGCGAGGAGACCCAGTACTTC.

V gene TRBV19 combines with J gene TRBJ1-4, with TRBD1 as a possible D gene (5 bases). The length of the CDR3 is 14 residues. CDR1 and CDR2 (germline): LNHDA, SQIVND (reference sequence). V was cut by 5 bases and J by 8 bases, with 15 bases left in between. CDR3 residues: CASSDGTPGEKLFF. CDR3 bases: TGTGCCAGTAGTGACGGGACTCCGGGAGAAAAACTGTTTTTT.

This chain joins TRBV28 and TRBJ1-5; D gene unclear. Germline CDR1 and CDR2: MDHEN and SYDVKM. This CDR3 has 16 amino acids. Trimming stripped 3 bases from V and 2 bases from J, with 14 bases between. CDR3 loop: CASSLKSGQGNQPQHF. The CDR3 DNA follows: TGTGCCAGCAGTTTGAAATCCGGGCAGGGCAATCAGCCCCAGCATTTT.

The chain couples TRBV30 to TRBJ1-2; 7 nucleotides line up with TRBD1. Germline V gene lookup returns CDR1 GTSNPN and CDR2 SVGIG (reference sequence). The CDR3 is 15 amino acids. V was clipped by 2 bases and J by 7 bases; unmatched bases: 13. Written as DNA, the CDR3 is TGTGCCTGGAGTCTCGGACAGGCTGCCGGTCTTGGCTACACCTTC. As protein: CAWSLGQAAGLGYTF.

The DNA for the CDR3 is TGTGCCAGCAGTGACCCCCGGCCGAGCTCCTACGAGCAGTACGTC. Its translation: CASSDPRPSSYEQYV. The V and J genes are TRBV6-4 and TRBJ2-7; D unclear. V shed 2 bases and J shed 0 bases, with 11 bases lying between them. The CDR3 length is 15 residues. From germline, CDR1 is MRHNA and CDR2 SNTAGT.

This chain links TRBV6-1 with TRBJ1-2, with TRBD1 as a possible D gene (6 bases). This CDR3 is built from 12 residues. Germline V CDR1 and CDR2: MNHNS, SASEGT. Trimming shortened V by 6 bases and J by 5 bases, and 10 bases separated the two germline ends. CDR3 sequence: CASREGGYGYTF. The CDR3 DNA reads as TGTGCCAGCAGAGAGGGGGGGTATGGCTACACCTTC.

The rearrangement joins TRBV2 to TRBJ1-4; D is unresolved. Germline V lookup: CDR1 SNHLY, CDR2 FYNNEI. Between the trimmed V and J ends, which lost 3 bases and 6 bases, there was a span of 17 bases. CDR3 length: 16 amino acids. This CDR3 is CASSDQKGPGYEKLFF. CDR3 in DNA: TGTGCCAGCAGTGACCAAAAGGGCCCAGGATATGAAAAACTGTTTTTT.

This chain uses TRBV7-9 with TRBJ1-1; 7 positions agree with TRBD1. V dropped 1 base and J dropped 4; count of bases not matched to a gene: 6. This CDR3 has 15 amino acids. The germline gives CDR1 SEHNR, CDR2 FQNEAQ (reference sequence). In nucleotides, the CDR3 is TGTGCCAGCAGCTTAGTCGGGCAGGGGGGCACTGAAGCTTTCTTT. It is translated as CASSLVGQGGTEAFF.

This chain joins TRBV19 and TRBJ1-1; D is uncertain. CDR1 is LNHDA and CDR2 is SQIVND in the germline V gene (reference sequence). This CDR3 is built from 13 residues. Trimming cost V 8 bases and J 1 base, with 11 bases left between them. The CDR3 sequence: CASSPGRNTEAFF. The CDR3 DNA sequence: TGTGCCAGTTCCCCGGGCAGGAACACTGAAGCTTTCTTT.

CDR3 residues: CASSMTLALNTEAFF. DNA for the CDR3: TGTGCCAGTAGTATGACCCTGGCGCTGAACACTGAAGCTTTCTTT. This chain joins TRBV19 and TRBJ1-1; D gene unclear. V lost 3 bases and J 0 bases, leaving 11 bases between the germline ends. CDR1 and CDR2 (germline): LNHDA, SQIVND (reference sequence). The CDR3 length is 15 residues.

This chain connects TRBV7-2 to TRBJ1-5; D uncertain. CDR1 and CDR2 from the germline V gene are SGHTA and FQGNSA. With 3 bases removed from V and 2 bases from J, the gap between germline ends came to 5 bases. There are 13 residues in the CDR3. The CDR3 spells CASSFRGNQPQHF. The CDR3 DNA is TGTGCCAGCAGCTTCCGTGGCAATCAGCCCCAGCATTTT.

The chain joins TRBV21-1 to TRBJ2-7; TRBD2 reflects the table's D call only, with no check against the DNA. TRBV21-1 is a listed pseudogene. This CDR3 has 13 amino acids. DNA for the CDR3: TGTGCCAGCAGCAAATACCTAATGGGAGAGCAGTACGTC. It is translated as CASSKYLMGEQYV.

This clone was counted a single time. The V and J genes are TRBV29-1 and TRBJ2-7; 7 bases are a match to TRBD1. The J segment lost 2 bases and the V segment lost 4 bases, leaving 2 bases of the junction unmatched. This CDR3 is built from 12 residues. Germline V gene lookup returns CDR1 SQVTM and CDR2 ANQGSEA. CDR3 bases: TGCAGCGTTGTTACAGGGGCCTACGAGCAGTACGTC. Protein sequence: CSVVTGAYEQYV.

This rearrangement joins TRBV7-9 to TRBJ2-7, with D possibly being TRBD1 or TRBD2 (5 bases each). From germline, CDR1 is SEHNR and CDR2 FQNEAQ (reference sequence). The CDR3 sequence is 15 residues long. The germline V and J ends were trimmed by 2 bases and 2 bases, with 13 bases remaining between them. The CDR3: CASSLPRVGAYEQYF. The DNA for the CDR3 is TGTGCCAGCAGCTTACCCAGGGTGGGGGCCTACGAGCAGTACTTC.

This clone has more than one count but fewer than ten. V and J are TRBV7-2 and TRBJ2-1; tentative D call: TRBD2 (6 bases). Germline-derived CDR1 and CDR2 are SGHTA and FQGNSA. Trimming removed 2 bases at V and 2 bases at J, with 10 bases between. The CDR3 sequence is 15 residues long. CDR3 residues: CASSLIGSPYNEQFF. CDR3 DNA: TGTGCCAGCAGCTTAATCGGGAGCCCCTACAATGAGCAGTTCTTC.

The chain uses TRBV23-1 and TRBJ2-3; 8 bases agree with TRBD2. TRBV23-1 is identified as an open reading frame with a role that is uncertain. The CDR3 loop spans 16 amino acids. J gave up 4 bases and V 7 bases, and 13 bases lay outside the gene matches. CDR3: CASNPFKREFADTQYF. DNA of the CDR3: TGCGCCAGCAATCCTTTCAAGCGGGAGTTTGCAGATACGCAGTATTTT.

V is TRBV27 and J is TRBJ1-2; D possibly corresponds to TRBD1 (5 bases). V was trimmed by 5 bases and J by 8 bases, leaving 21 bases between them. This CDR3 spans 15 amino acids. From germline, CDR1 is MNHEY and CDR2 SMNVEV (reference sequence). The CDR3 nucleotides read TGTGCCAGCAGTCCTTCAGGATGGGGCGTTGAGGGCTACACCTTC. It is translated as CASSPSGWGVEGYTF.

This chain joins TRBV4-3 and TRBJ1-2; possibly TRBD1 for D (5 bases). This CDR3 contains 16 residues. Germline V gives CDR1 LGHNA, CDR2 YSLEER. The V gene lost 4 bases and the J gene lost 4 bases, with 19 bases spanning the gap. CDR3 region: CASSRSPGVRGYGYTF. In DNA, the CDR3 is TGCGCCAGCAGCCGCTCTCCGGGGGTGCGGGGCTATGGCTACACCTTC.